These 29 T cell receptor beta chains came from one sample sequenced in a study of blood T cell repertoires in COVID-19. Method: immunoSEQ multiplex PCR; TCRdb's copy keeps in-frame clones and lacks some. The sample records a few hundred thousand clones, around four fifths being singletons. The sequencing input was PBMCs or T cells enriched from blood (not recorded which). The receptors here all came from a woman aged 45-65 years who had recovered from COVID-19.

The chain carries TRBV6-5 and TRBJ2-2, with D possibly being TRBD1 (5 bases). The germline V gene has CDR1 MNHEY and CDR2 SVGAGI. Trimming removed 3 bases at V and 2 bases at J, with 7 bases between. There are 14 residues in the CDR3. CDR3 nucleotides: TGTGCCAGCAGTTATGACAGAAACACCGGGGAGCTGTTTTTT. Translation gives CASSYDRNTGELFF.

This clone was picked up many times. The chain combines TRBV5-8 with TRBJ1-1; D might be TRBD1 (6 bases). The germline V gene has CDR1 SGHTS and CDR2 YDEGEE. The ends were cut back, 4 bases at V and 5 bases at J, with 9 bases in the middle. The CDR3 extends over 12 amino acids. This chain's CDR3 is CASSNRATEAFF. Here the CDR3 DNA reads TGTGCCAGCAGCAACAGGGCTACTGAAGCTTTCTTT.

V is TRBV9 and J is TRBJ1-4, with 8 bases that match TRBD1. Per germline, CDR1 SGDLS and CDR2 YYNGEE. Trimming took 4 bases from V and 0 from J; bases not matched to a gene: 11. CDR3 length equals 18 residues. The CDR3 region has the DNA TGTGCCAGCAGCTCATCTCTCCGGGACAGGTCAACTAATGAAAAACTGTTTTTT. It encodes CASSSSLRDRSTNEKLFF.

This chain links TRBV5-6 with TRBJ1-1, with 11 bases aligning to TRBD1. This CDR3 has 16 residues. CDR1 and CDR2 from the germline V gene are SGHDT and YYEEEE. V was pared by 4 bases and J by 4 bases, with 9 bases of the junction left unmatched. The CDR3 spells CASSAGTGGRRTEAFF. For the CDR3, the DNA is TGTGCCAGCAGCGCCGGGACAGGGGGAAGGCGCACTGAAGCTTTCTTT.

This chain connects TRBV30 to TRBJ1-1; D may be TRBD1 (5 bases). The CDR3 consists of 12 residues. Germline V lookup: CDR1 GTSNPN, CDR2 SVGIG (reference sequence). V was trimmed by 8 bases and J by 12 bases, leaving 22 bases between them. CDR3 protein: CAREDLGAPTFF. The CDR3, as DNA: TGTGCCCGGGAAGATCTTGGGGCACCGACTTTCTTT.

This chain connects TRBV19 to TRBJ2-1, with D uncertain. V gave up 2 bases and J gave up 5 bases, with 4 bases separating them. The CDR3 is 12 residues long. Germline V gives CDR1 LNHDA, CDR2 SQIVND (reference sequence). The CDR3 is CASSITDNEQFF. The CDR3, as DNA: TGTGCCAGTAGTATAACAGACAATGAGCAGTTCTTC.

The genes are TRBV15 and TRBJ2-3; 12 bases agree with TRBD2. The CDR3 is 18 amino acids. V trimming: 1 base; J trimming: 3 bases; junction bases outside the gene matches: 8. In germline, CDR1 is LNHNV, CDR2 YYDKDF (reference sequence). The CDR3 sequence is CATSRGPKTSGRTDTQYF. CDR3 bases: TGTGCCACCAGCAGAGGTCCAAAGACTAGCGGGAGAACAGATACGCAGTATTTT.

V is TRBV6-2 or TRBV6-3 and J is TRBJ1-1; no definite D call. Deletions cut 6 bases from V and 8 bases from J, with 10 bases between. This CDR3 contains 11 residues. Germline CDR1 reads MNHEY; CDR2 reads SVGEGT. CDR3 nucleotides: TGTGCCAGCAGCCCCCCCGGGGAAGCTTTCTTT. Its protein is CASSPPGEAFF.

V and J are TRBV3-1 (or the pseudogene TRBV3-2) and TRBJ1-2; D remains ambiguous. V was clipped by 3 bases and J by 8 bases, with 16 bases between them. This CDR3 comprises 14 residues. Germline assignment: CDR1 LGHDT and CDR2 YNNKEL (reference sequence). CDR3 nucleotides: TGTGCCAGCAGCCAGACCACACAGTCGTACGGCTACACCTTC. Residues: CASSQTTQSYGYTF.

This chain connects TRBV11-2 to TRBJ2-3; TRBD2 agrees at 11 bases. With V trimmed by 0 bases and J by 8 bases, 1 base remained unmatched. The CDR3 totals 14 residues. The germline CDR1 and CDR2 sequences are SGHAT and FQNNGV. Written as DNA, the CDR3 is TGTGCCAGCAGCTTAGAAGGACTAGCGGGTACGCAGTATTTT. Amino acid sequence: CASSLEGLAGTQYF.

To note about this clone: The junction shows a germline mismatch at one end, possibly a read error. This chain connects TRBV14 to TRBJ2-7; tentative D call: TRBD1 (6 bases). The germline gives CDR1 SGHDN, CDR2 FVKESK. The CDR3 is 13 amino acids. The CDR3 DNA is TGTGCCAGCAGCCAAGTGTGGGACATGGTCGAGCACTTC. This translates into CASSQVWDMVEHF.

The V and J genes are TRBV14 and TRBJ1-2; the D is unclear. This CDR3 contains 13 residues. Between the trimmed V and J ends, which lost 8 bases and 2 bases, there was a span of 12 bases. Germline V gene lookup returns CDR1 SGHDN and CDR2 FVKESK. DNA of the CDR3: TGTGCCAGCTCGGGGAGGGTAAACTATGGCTACACCTTC. Translation: CASSGRVNYGYTF.

The chain recombines TRBV5-6 with TRBJ2-2, with D perhaps TRBD1 (6 bases). Germline V gives CDR1 SGHDT, CDR2 YYEEEE. Trimming cost V 1 base and J 5 bases, with 9 bases left between them. This CDR3 has 14 residues. The CDR3 region has the DNA TGTGCCAGCAGCTTGATAGGGGGAACCGGGGAGCTGTTTTTT. This sequence encodes CASSLIGGTGELFF.

This clone was found once. J is TRBJ1-2 and V is TRBV19; tentatively, D is TRBD1 (5 bases). V shed 1 base and J shed 6 bases, with 12 bases lying between them. The CDR3 sequence is 14 residues long. Germline CDR1 reads LNHDA; CDR2 reads SQIVND (reference sequence). Here the CDR3 reads CASSIGAGSNGYTF. For the CDR3, the DNA is TGTGCCAGTAGTATAGGGGCAGGGTCGAATGGCTACACCTTC.

This clone was observed a few times. This chain uses TRBV25-1 with TRBJ1-1; TRBD1 aligns across 9 bases. The V gene's germline CDR1 is MGHDK and CDR2 SYGVNS. With 7 bases clipped from V and 1 base from J, the junction kept 4 bases outside the gene matches. This CDR3 has 14 residues. CDR3 DNA sequence: TGTGCCAGCAATCAACAGGGGGCGAACACTGAAGCTTTCTTT. This codes for CASNQQGANTEAFF.

The chain has TRBV9 and TRBJ1-2; possible D gene TRBD1, 5 bases. Germline assignment: CDR1 SGDLS and CDR2 YYNGEE. This CDR3 has 18 amino acids. V shed 4 bases and J shed 3 bases, with 25 bases lying between them. The CDR3, as DNA: TGTGCCAGCAGCCCGGGGGGAGACACCCGAAATGTGCACTATGGCTACACCTTC. Translating gives CASSPGGDTRNVHYGYTF. Variable domain in full (rest from reference TRBV9 and TRBJ1-2): DSGVTQTPKHLITATGQRVTLRCSPRSGDLSVYWYQQSLDQGLQFLIQYYNGEERAKGNILERFSAQQFPDLHSELNLSSLELGDSALYFCASSPGGDTRNVHYGYTFGSGTRLTVV.

The rearrangement links TRBV7-8 to TRBJ2-7, with 7 bases identical to TRBD1. V lost 7 bases, J lost 12 bases, and 18 bases stayed unmatched. From germline, CDR1 is SGHVS and CDR2 FQNEAQ. CDR3 length: 14 residues. The CDR3 DNA sequence: TGTGCCAGCACCCCGTCCCGGGGACAGACTACGCGGTACTTC. Translated: CASTPSRGQTTRYF.

CDR3 sequence: CASSDRGRDSYEQYF. CDR3 nucleotide sequence: TGTGCCAGCAGTGACAGGGGCAGGGACTCCTACGAGCAGTACTTC. The chain carries TRBV2 and TRBJ2-7, with D perhaps TRBD1 (6 bases). V dropped 3 bases and J dropped 0 bases, with 12 bases sitting between them. Germline assignment: CDR1 SNHLY and CDR2 FYNNEI. This CDR3 spans 15 amino acids.

This clone was seen only once. The chain carries TRBV14 and TRBJ1-3; the D gene is possibly TRBD1 (6 bases). This CDR3 has 17 amino acids. CDR1 and CDR2 from the germline V gene are SGHDN and FVKESK. V lost 3 bases and J 0 bases, leaving 15 bases between the germline ends. This CDR3 reads CASSQKTGVTSGNTIYF. CDR3 in DNA: TGTGCCAGCAGCCAGAAGACAGGCGTAACCTCTGGAAACACCATATATTTT.

CDR3 nucleotides: TGTGCCAGCAGCTTCATGGGGAGCGGCTACACCTTC. It specifies CASSFMGSGYTF. V usage is TRBV11-1 and J usage is TRBJ1-2; the D is unclear. V was shortened by 3 bases and J by 8 bases, with 10 bases between the two germline ends. Germline-derived CDR1 and CDR2 are SGHAT and FQDESV (reference sequence). This CDR3 comprises 12 residues.

This clone was observed a single time. The genes are TRBV4-1 and TRBJ2-7, with 7 bases that match TRBD2. The junction had 8 bases not matched to a gene; V was cut back by 2 bases and J by 1 base. Germline loops: CDR1 MGHRA, CDR2 YSYEKL. This CDR3 has 16 amino acids. CDR3 loop: CASSQSAGAGSYEQYF. CDR3 coding DNA: TGCGCCAGCAGCCAATCGGCGGGAGCGGGGTCCTACGAGCAGTACTTC.

This chain uses TRBV19 with TRBJ1-4; D remains ambiguous. Germline loops: CDR1 LNHDA, CDR2 SQIVND (reference sequence). This CDR3 contains 15 residues. The ends were cut back, 7 bases at V and 1 base at J, with 13 bases in the middle. The CDR3 DNA reads as TGTGCCAGTAAGATTGGGCTTGTAACTAATGAAAAACTGTTTTTT. This gives the protein CASKIGLVTNEKLFF.

Remarks on this clone: The identical CDR3 is also encoded by other nucleotide sequences in the sample. This sequence joins TRBV19 and TRBJ1-5, with D maybe TRBD1 (6 bases). The CDR3 runs 14 residues. Trimming cost V 4 bases and J 0 bases, with 7 bases left between them. Germline CDR1 LNHDA, CDR2 SQIVND (reference sequence). CDR3 in DNA: TGTGCCAGTAGTACGACAGGTAGCAATCAGCCCCAGCATTTT. It specifies CASSTTGSNQPQHF.

V usage is TRBV7-2 and J usage is TRBJ2-2; D is perhaps TRBD2 (6 bases). Trimming cost V 1 base and J 1 base, with 7 bases left between them. Germline V CDR1 and CDR2: SGHTA, FQGNSA. The CDR3 loop spans 15 amino acids. Here the CDR3 reads CASSLVEGNTGELFF. CDR3 coding DNA: TGTGCCAGCAGCTTAGTGGAGGGGAACACCGGGGAGCTGTTTTTT.

This chain links TRBV5-4 with TRBJ2-5, with 7 bases aligning to TRBD2. The V gene's germline CDR1 is SGHNT and CDR2 YYREEE (reference sequence). The CDR3 has 14 amino acids. J lost 0 bases, V lost 5 bases, and 4 bases had no gene match. For the CDR3, the DNA is TGTGCCAGCAGTCCTCGGGGGGACCAAGAGACCCAGTACTTC. It is translated as CASSPRGDQETQYF.

The rearrangement links TRBV6-5 to TRBJ2-3; 8 bases are shared with TRBD2. Germline V CDR1 and CDR2: MNHEY, SVGAGI. The CDR3 contains 15 residues. V trimming: 8 bases; J trimming: 2 bases; junction bases outside the gene matches: 9. The CDR3 reads CASGETSANTDTQYF. CDR3 coding DNA: TGTGCCAGCGGGGAGACTAGCGCCAACACAGATACGCAGTATTTT.

CDR3 sequence reads: CASSQERYSYNEQFF. Written as DNA, the CDR3 is TGTGCCAGCAGCCAAGAGCGGTACTCTTACAATGAGCAGTTCTTC. The V gene is TRBV4-2, the J gene TRBJ2-1; unclear D gene. Germline values: CDR1 LGHNA, CDR2 YNFKEQ. V dropped 0 bases and J dropped 4 bases, with 10 bases sitting between them. There are 15 residues in the CDR3.

The chain uses TRBV6-1 and TRBJ1-1, with a weak D call TRBD1 (5 bases). The CDR3 covers 15 residues. The V and J ends lost 1 base and 3 bases respectively, with 12 bases between them. Per the germline V gene, CDR1 is MNHNS and CDR2 is SASEGT. The CDR3, as DNA: TGTGCCAGCAGTGAAGAGGGGTACCGCTACACTGAAGCTTTCTTT. It is translated as CASSEEGYRYTEAFF.

This clone turned up a few times. This sequence joins TRBV18 and TRBJ2-1; 7 bases fit TRBD2. Germline V gives CDR1 KGHSH, CDR2 LQKENI. The J segment lost 0 bases and the V segment lost 4 bases, leaving 3 bases of the junction unmatched. The CDR3 length is 15 residues. The CDR3 region has the DNA TGTGCCAGCTCACGGCGGGAGATCTCCTACAATGAGCAGTTCTTC. Translation: CASSRREISYNEQFF.